These T cell receptor beta chains were read from a single sample in a study of CD8 T cells in ankylosing spondylitis. TCRdb passed the 5' RACE reads through MiXCR, listing each CDR3 protein once. The sample comprises 350,000 to 550,000 distinct CDR3 sequences, roughly 27% of which are singletons, and about 1% rests with the top ten. The specimen was blood, either unsorted or a sorted T cell fraction (not recorded which). These receptors all come from a male donor with ankylosing spondylitis. Each CDR3 is given with its conserved first and last residue. The D gene is left open where the match is weak. Not all rows give a size; the values are once, few, many and, for expanded clones, a class.

TRBV12-3/TRBV12-4	few	.	TRBJ2-3	TGTGCCAGCAGTCTTTACAGGTCCACAGATACGCAGTATTTT	CASSLYRSTDTQYF
TRBV29-1	.	.	TRBJ1-1	TGCACCGGGGGGGGGGCCGGCACTGAAGCTTTCTTT	CTGGGAGTEAFF
TRBV15	few	.	TRBJ1-2	TGTGCCACCAGCAGAGACCTCGCTCGTAACTATGGCTACACCTTC	CATSRDLARNYGYTF
TRBV2	.	.	TRBJ2-5	TGTGCCAGCAAGAACAGAGCCAAAGAGACCCAGTACTTC	CASKNRAKETQYF
TRBV20-1	few	.	TRBJ1-1	TGCAGTGCACGACAGTTGAACACTGAAGCTTTCTTT	CSARQLNTEAFF
TRBV4-1	.	TRBD2	TRBJ2-3	TGCGCCAGCACCTCGGGGGGATTCACAGATACGCAGTATTTT	CASTSGGFTDTQYF
TRBV9	.	.	TRBJ2-1	TGTGCCAGCAGCGTACCTAGCCGCCATGAGCAGTTCTTC	CASSVPSRHEQFF
TRBV7-6	few	.	TRBJ1-2	TGTGCCAGCAGCTCGGACGTAGCTAACTATGGCTACACCTTC	CASSSDVANYGYTF
TRBV5-1	few	.	TRBJ1-2	TGCGCCAGCAGCCCCGAAGCAGGGCATAGCTATGGCTACACCTTC	CASSPEAGHSYGYTF
TRBV7-2	few	.	TRBJ1-5	TGTGCCAGCAGCGTGAGTCATCAGCCCCAGCATTTT	CASSVSHQPQHF
TRBV4-2	.	TRBD2	TRBJ2-4	TGTGCCAGCAGCCAAGATCTATCGACTAGCGGGAGGAACATTCAGTACTTC	CASSQDLSTSGRNIQYF
TRBV5-1	.	TRBD1	TRBJ2-5	TGCGCCAGCAGCTCGAGGACAGGGAACGTTGAGACCCAGTACTTC	CASSSRTGNVETQYF
TRBV5-1	.	.	TRBJ1-2	TGCGCCAGCAGCTTGGAGGGTCATTGGGGCAGGAGAGGTGGCTACACCTTC	CASSLEGHWGRRGGYTF
TRBV4-2	.	.	TRBJ2-5	TGTGCCAGCAGCCAAGATCTCCGACAAGAGACCCAGTACTTC	CASSQDLRQETQYF
TRBV5-6	few	TRBD1	TRBJ1-1	TGTGCCAGCAGCTCCCCCGGGACAGGGTGGACTGAAGCTTTCTTT	CASSSPGTGWTEAFF
TRBV12-3/TRBV12-4	.	.	TRBJ1-1	TGTGCCAGCAGTGCCAATGTGGGGGCCACTGAAGCTTTCTTT	CASSANVGATEAFF
TRBV6-1	.	.	TRBJ2-7	TGTGCCAGCAGTAATCGGGTGCCGATCAGCAAGTCGGGGTACTTC	CASSNRVPISKSGYF
TRBV20-1	.	.	TRBJ2-1	TGCAGTGCCAAAATCCCGGGGCGGGATTATGAGCAGTTCTTC	CSAKIPGRDYEQFF
TRBV5-1	.	TRBD2	TRBJ2-3	TGCGCCAGCAGCTTGGTTGTAGCGGGAAGCACAGATACGCAGTATTTT	CASSLVVAGSTDTQYF
TRBV2	few	TRBD2	TRBJ2-1	TGTGCCAGCAGTGAAGTACTAGCGGGAAACAATGAGCAGTTCTTC	CASSEVLAGNNEQFF
TRBV5-1	.	.	TRBJ1-2	TGCGCCAGCAGCTTGGTTGGAGCGTATAGCTACACCTTC	CASSLVGAYSYTF
TRBV5-1	.	.	TRBJ1-1	TGCGCCAGCAGCTTGTATCAGACATTGAACACTGAAGCTTTCTTT	CASSLYQTLNTEAFF